Included here is one T cell receptor (beta chain) sequence, with context. Its antigen is not identified. The PCR made use of 60 Vbeta and 13 Jbeta primers. The data were produced by immunoSEQ multiplex PCR, yet TCRdb's version contains in-frame clones alone and is incomplete. The sample carries about 150,000 clones, roughly 74% recorded once. This entry comes from a study of cytomegalovirus exposure and HLA in healthy donors. Whole-study findings and limits: The investigators catalogued 164 TCR beta chains as cytomegalovirus-associated. High sensitivity and specificity were reportedly achieved when the classifier diagnosed cytomegalovirus status.

V gave up 3 bases and J gave up 6 bases; unmatched junction bases: 8. The CDR3 is 17 amino acids. The germline CDR1 and CDR2 sequences are LGHNA and YNFKEQ. The receptor was isolated from a man aged 18 to 30 in good health and CMV-seronegative. Sequencing was done on a sample of PBMCs. The chain uses TRBV4-2 and TRBJ2-2, with TRBD2 matching 12 bases. The CDR3 bases are TGTGCCAGCAGCCAGATGAAACTAGCGGGGGGACCCGGGGAGCTGTTTTTT. This translates into CASSQMKLAGGPGELFF.